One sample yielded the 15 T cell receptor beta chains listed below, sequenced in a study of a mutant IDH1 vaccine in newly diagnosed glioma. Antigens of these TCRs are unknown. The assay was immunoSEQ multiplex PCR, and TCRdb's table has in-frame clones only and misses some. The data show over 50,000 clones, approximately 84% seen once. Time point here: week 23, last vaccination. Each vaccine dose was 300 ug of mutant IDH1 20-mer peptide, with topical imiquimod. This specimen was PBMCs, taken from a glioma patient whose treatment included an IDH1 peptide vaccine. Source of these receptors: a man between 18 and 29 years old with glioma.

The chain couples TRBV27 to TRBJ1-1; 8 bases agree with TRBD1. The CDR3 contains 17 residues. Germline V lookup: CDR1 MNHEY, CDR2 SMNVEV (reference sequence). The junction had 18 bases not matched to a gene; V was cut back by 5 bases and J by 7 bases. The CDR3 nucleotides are TGTGCCAGCAGTCCCCTCCGGACAGGGAAAAGTCTGAGTGAAGCTTTCTTT. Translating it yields CASSPLRTGKSLSEAFF.

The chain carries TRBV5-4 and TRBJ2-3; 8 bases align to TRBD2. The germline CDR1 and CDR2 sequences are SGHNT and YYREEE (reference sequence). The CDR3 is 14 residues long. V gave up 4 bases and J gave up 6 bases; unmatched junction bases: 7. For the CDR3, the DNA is TGTGCCAGCAGCCACCGGGGGGGGGTGGATACGCAGTATTTT. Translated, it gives CASSHRGGVDTQYF.

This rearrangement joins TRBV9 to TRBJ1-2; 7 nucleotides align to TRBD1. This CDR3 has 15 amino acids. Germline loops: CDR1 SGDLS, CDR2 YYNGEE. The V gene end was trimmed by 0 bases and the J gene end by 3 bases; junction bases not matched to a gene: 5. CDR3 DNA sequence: TGTGCCAGCAGCGTAGTCTCGCAGGGGGACTATGGCTACACCTTC. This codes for CASSVVSQGDYGYTF.

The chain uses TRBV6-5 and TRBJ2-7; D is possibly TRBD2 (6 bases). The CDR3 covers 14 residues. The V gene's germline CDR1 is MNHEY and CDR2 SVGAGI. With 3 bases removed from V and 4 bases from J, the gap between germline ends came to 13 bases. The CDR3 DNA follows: TGTGCCAGCAGTTATGACGGGAGAGGGTACGAGCAGTACTTC. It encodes CASSYDGRGYEQYF.

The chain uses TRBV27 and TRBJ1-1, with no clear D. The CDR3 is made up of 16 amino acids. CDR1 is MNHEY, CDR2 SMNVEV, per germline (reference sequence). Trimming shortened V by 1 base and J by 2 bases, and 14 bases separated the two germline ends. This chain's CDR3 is CASSLWVSKGNTEAFF. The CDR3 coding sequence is TGTGCCAGCAGTTTATGGGTATCTAAGGGAAACACTGAAGCTTTCTTT.

The CDR3 coding sequence is TGTGCCTGGAGTGTAGGGCGCGGGGAGCTGTTTTTT. Its protein is CAWSVGRGELFF. The chain couples TRBV30 to TRBJ2-2; D unclear. With 0 bases removed from V and 7 bases from J, the gap between germline ends came to 6 bases. The CDR3 loop spans 12 amino acids. The germline gives CDR1 GTSNPN, CDR2 SVGIG (reference sequence).

This CDR3 is CASSQDPRESSYNEQFF. Here the CDR3 DNA reads TGTGCCAGCAGCCAAGATCCGCGGGAGAGCTCCTACAATGAGCAGTTCTTC. V and J are TRBV4-2 and TRBJ2-1, with 7 nucleotides matching TRBD2. This CDR3 comprises 17 residues. The V and J ends lost 0 bases and 0 bases, in that order; junction bases with no gene match: 5. CDR1 is LGHNA and CDR2 is YNFKEQ in the germline V gene.

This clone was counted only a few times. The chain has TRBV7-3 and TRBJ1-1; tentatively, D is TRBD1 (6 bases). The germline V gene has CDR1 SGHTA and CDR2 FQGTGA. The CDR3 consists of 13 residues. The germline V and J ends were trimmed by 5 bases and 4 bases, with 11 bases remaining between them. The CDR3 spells CASSQQGGTEAFF. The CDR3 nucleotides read TGTGCCAGCAGCCAACAGGGCGGCACTGAAGCTTTCTTT.

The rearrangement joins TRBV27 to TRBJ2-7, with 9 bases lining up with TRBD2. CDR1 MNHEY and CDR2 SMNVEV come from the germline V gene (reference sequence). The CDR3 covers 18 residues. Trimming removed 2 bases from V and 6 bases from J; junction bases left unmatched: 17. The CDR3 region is CASSLPPLRAGGVVEQYF. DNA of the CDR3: TGTGCCAGCAGTTTACCACCCTTAAGGGCGGGAGGGGTTGTCGAGCAGTACTTC.

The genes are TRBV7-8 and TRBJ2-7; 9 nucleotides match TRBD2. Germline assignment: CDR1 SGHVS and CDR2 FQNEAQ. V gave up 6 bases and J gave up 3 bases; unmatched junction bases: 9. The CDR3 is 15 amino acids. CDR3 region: CASSSKRGAYYEQYF. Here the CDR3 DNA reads TGTGCCAGCAGTTCCAAGCGGGGGGCTTACTACGAGCAGTACTTC.

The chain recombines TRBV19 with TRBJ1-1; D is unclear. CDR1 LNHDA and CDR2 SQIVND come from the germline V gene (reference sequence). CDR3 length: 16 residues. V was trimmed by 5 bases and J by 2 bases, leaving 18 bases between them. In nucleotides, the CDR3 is TGTGCCAGTAGTCAAATAGGACGGGTGACTAACACTGAAGCTTTCTTT. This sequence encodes CASSQIGRVTNTEAFF.

The CDR3 DNA reads TGTGCCATCAGTCCGACAGAGACGGCCAGGGGCCGCGGGGACACCATATATTTT. It translates to CAISPTETARGRGDTIYF. The chain is built from TRBV10-3 and TRBJ1-3; D possibly corresponds to TRBD1 (6 bases). Per germline, CDR1 ENHRY and CDR2 SYGVKD. V gave up 5 bases and J gave up 8 bases, with 28 bases separating them. The CDR3 runs 18 residues.

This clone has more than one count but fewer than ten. This CDR3 reads CASSQGINQPQHF. DNA for the CDR3: TGTGCCAGCAGCCAGGGTATCAATCAGCCCCAGCATTTT. The V and J genes are TRBV4-2 and TRBJ1-5, with D unresolved. Trimming shortened V by 3 bases and J by 3 bases, and 6 bases separated the two germline ends. This CDR3 contains 13 residues. Germline CDR1 and CDR2: LGHNA and YNFKEQ.

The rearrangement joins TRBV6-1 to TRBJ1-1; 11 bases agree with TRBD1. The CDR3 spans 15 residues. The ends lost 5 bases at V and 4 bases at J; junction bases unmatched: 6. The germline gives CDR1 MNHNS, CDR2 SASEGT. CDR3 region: CASSPDRGLRTEAFF. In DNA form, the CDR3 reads TGTGCCAGCAGTCCGGACAGGGGGCTTCGCACTGAAGCTTTCTTT.

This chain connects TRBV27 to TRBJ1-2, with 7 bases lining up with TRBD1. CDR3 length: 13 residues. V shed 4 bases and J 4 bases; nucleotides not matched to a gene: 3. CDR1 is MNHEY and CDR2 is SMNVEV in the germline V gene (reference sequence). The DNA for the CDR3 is TGTGCCAGCAGTTCAAGACAGGGCTATGGCTACACCTTC. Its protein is CASSSRQGYGYTF.